Presented here are 27 T cell receptor beta chains from one specimen sequenced in a study of T cell responses to AZD1222 COVID-19 vaccine. Assay: immunoSEQ multiplex PCR; the TCRdb copy retains only in-frame clones and omits some. This repertoire shows about 170,000 clones, roughly 90% found once; its top ten account for more than 1.5%. The source was peripheral blood, collected on day 0 of AZD1222 vaccination. The receptor set was obtained from an adult in good health.

The chain links TRBV7-2 to TRBJ2-3; the D is unclear. Trimming removed 4 bases at V and 3 bases at J, with 20 bases between. The CDR3 sequence is 17 residues long. The V gene's germline CDR1 is SGHTA and CDR2 FQGNSA. The CDR3 region is CASSSSNGFLRTDTQYF. CDR3 DNA sequence: TGTGCCAGCAGCTCATCCAATGGTTTTTTACGGACAGATACGCAGTATTTT.

J is TRBJ1-1 and V is TRBV6-5, with D perhaps TRBD1 (5 bases). Trimming took 5 bases from V and 0 from J, leaving 10 bases between them. This CDR3 is built from 14 residues. Germline CDR1 is MNHEY and CDR2 is SVGAGI. The CDR3 DNA reads as TGTGCCAGCAGTCTGGGACGGTTGAACACTGAAGCTTTCTTT. Amino acid sequence: CASSLGRLNTEAFF.

The rearrangement joins TRBV7-9 to TRBJ1-6, with D uncertain. Germline CDR1 and CDR2: SEHNR and FQNEAQ (reference sequence). The CDR3 is 15 amino acids. Between the trimmed V and J ends, which lost 3 bases and 9 bases, there was a span of 15 bases. The DNA of the CDR3 is TGTGCCAGCAGCTTTAGTAACGGGCTAGCTTCACCCCTCCACTTT. Amino acids: CASSFSNGLASPLHF.

The chain couples TRBV5-8 to TRBJ1-6; 10 nucleotides agree with TRBD1. Losses at the gene ends were 6 bases for V and 9 bases for J; bases not matched to a gene: 12. The CDR3 extends over 16 amino acids. The V gene's germline CDR1 is SGHTS and CDR2 YDEGEE. CDR3 DNA sequence: TGTGCCAGCACACTCATCCCGGGACAGGGGACTTCACCCCTCCACTTT. Its protein is CASTLIPGQGTSPLHF.

This chain joins TRBV7-2 and TRBJ1-1; D is unclear. Trimming left V 2 bases short and J 0 bases short, with 10 bases between. This CDR3 is built from 15 residues. The germline V gene has CDR1 SGHTA and CDR2 FQGNSA. Written as DNA, the CDR3 is TGTGCCAGCAGCTTAATGGTGACTATGAACACTGAAGCTTTCTTT. Residues: CASSLMVTMNTEAFF.

The J gene is TRBJ2-7, the V gene TRBV19; no clear D. This CDR3 comprises 13 residues. Germline V gene sequence: CDR1 LNHDA, CDR2 SQIVND (reference sequence). Between the trimmed V and J ends, which lost 1 base and 3 bases, there was a span of 7 bases. The CDR3 DNA is TGTGCCAGTAGTATAGGTTCCAGCTACGAGCAGTACTTC. Translating it yields CASSIGSSYEQYF.

The chain carries TRBV15 and TRBJ2-1; 9 nucleotides agree with TRBD2. The CDR3 length is 17 residues. From germline, CDR1 is LNHNV and CDR2 YYDKDF (reference sequence). V was pared by 3 bases and J by 0 bases, with 6 bases of the junction left unmatched. CDR3 amino acids: CATSRGLSGGSYNEQFF. The CDR3 nucleotides read TGTGCCACCAGCAGGGGGCTTAGCGGGGGCTCCTACAATGAGCAGTTCTTC.

The rearrangement uses TRBV30 and TRBJ1-4, with D possibly matching TRBD1 (5 bases). V was clipped by 3 bases and J by 12 bases, with 14 bases between them. This CDR3 is 12 amino acids long. Germline CDR1 is GTSNPN and CDR2 is SVGIG (reference sequence). Written as DNA, the CDR3 is TGTGCCTGGAGGGATTTGGGACGGGAACTGTTTTTT. This translates into CAWRDLGRELFF.

V and J are TRBV12-3 or TRBV12-4 and TRBJ1-1; a possible D gene is TRBD1 (5 bases). Trimming cost V 6 bases and J 4 bases, with 12 bases left between them. CDR3 length: 13 residues. The CDR3 nucleotides are TGTGCCAGCAGGTTGGGGGGTAGCACTGAAGCTTTCTTT. It is translated as CASRLGGSTEAFF.

This clone has just one count. The chain has TRBV3-1 (or the pseudogene TRBV3-2) and TRBJ1-6; 9 bases agree with TRBD1. This CDR3 contains 15 residues. CDR1 is LGHDT and CDR2 is YNNKEL in the germline V gene (reference sequence). V was pared by 4 bases and J by 7 bases, with 5 bases of the junction left unmatched. CDR3 in DNA: TGTGCCAGCAGCCCATTAGGGACAGGGAATTCACCCCTCCACTTT. It yields the protein CASSPLGTGNSPLHF.

This rearrangement joins TRBV18 to TRBJ1-1; D perhaps matches TRBD1 (6 bases). This CDR3 spans 15 amino acids. Trimming shortened V by 3 bases and J by 5 bases, and 16 bases separated the two germline ends. From germline, CDR1 is KGHSH and CDR2 LQKENI. CDR3 DNA: TGTGCCAGCTCACCGATGGGGCAGGGGATGACTGAAGCTTTCTTT. Protein product: CASSPMGQGMTEAFF.

This chain joins TRBV4-2 and TRBJ2-7; 12 bases match TRBD2. The CDR3 has 19 residues. V lost 2 bases and J lost 2; bases outside the gene matches: 13. The germline V gene encodes CDR1 LGHNA and CDR2 YNFKEQ. CDR3 loop: CASSQKLTGTSGFPYEQYF. The CDR3 DNA follows: TGTGCCAGCAGCCAAAAACTCACCGGGACTAGCGGGTTCCCCTACGAGCAGTACTTC.

The count of this clone is one. The CDR3 region has the DNA TGTGCCAGCAGTTTAATGGGACAGGGTCGTGGAGCGTCCTACGAGCAGTACTTC. Its translation: CASSLMGQGRGASYEQYF. V gene TRBV27 combines with J gene TRBJ2-7; 9 bases are shared with TRBD1. The CDR3 covers 18 residues. V was clipped by 2 bases and J by 1 base; unmatched bases: 12. The V gene's germline CDR1 is MNHEY and CDR2 SMNVEV (reference sequence).

The chain has TRBV2 and TRBJ2-5, with D possibly being TRBD1 or TRBD2 (5 bases each). This CDR3 has 12 amino acids. With 8 bases removed from V and 7 bases from J, the gap between germline ends came to 14 bases. Germline V gives CDR1 SNHLY, CDR2 FYNNEI. Here the CDR3 reads CASRGAGGTQYF. CDR3 coding DNA: TGTGCCAGCCGGGGTGCTGGGGGGACCCAGTACTTC.

The CDR3 reads CSVDGVNTEAFF. The DNA of the CDR3 is TGCAGCGTGGACGGAGTGAACACTGAAGCTTTCTTT. V gene TRBV29-1 combines with J gene TRBJ1-1; D not certain. The CDR3 is 12 amino acids. V lost 6 bases and J lost 0, with 8 bases in between. CDR1 is SQVTM, CDR2 ANQGSEA, per germline.

The J gene is TRBJ2-7, the V gene TRBV4-1, with TRBD1 as a possible D gene (6 bases). This CDR3 has 14 amino acids. Germline V CDR1 and CDR2: MGHRA, YSYEKL. V dropped 0 bases and J dropped 1 base, with 7 bases sitting between them. The CDR3 nucleotides are TGCGCCAGCAGCCAAGAAGGACAGTCCTACGAGCAGTACTTC. This sequence encodes CASSQEGQSYEQYF.

In its sample, this clone was seen once. The J gene is TRBJ2-5, the V gene TRBV3-1 (or the pseudogene TRBV3-2); no firm D call. Germline CDR1 reads LGHDT; CDR2 reads YNNKEL (reference sequence). CDR3 length equals 15 residues. With 4 bases removed from V and 0 bases from J, the gap between germline ends came to 12 bases. In DNA, the CDR3 is TGTGCCAGCAGCCCCCAGTATAGGTACCAAGAGACCCAGTACTTC. Translation: CASSPQYRYQETQYF.

The chain couples TRBV7-9 to TRBJ2-1; 8 bases map to TRBD2. Germline loops: CDR1 SEHNR, CDR2 FQNEAQ (reference sequence). The CDR3 is 14 residues long. V shed 4 bases and J 6 bases; nucleotides not matched to a gene: 5. CDR3 DNA sequence: TGTGCCAGCAGCTCCGGGACTAGTTTCAATGAGCAGTTCTTC. Amino acid sequence: CASSSGTSFNEQFF. The full variable domain, rest sourced from reference TRBV7-9 and TRBJ2-1, is DTGVSQNPRHKITKRGQNVTFRCDPISEHNRLYWYRQTLGQGPEFLTYFQNEAQLEKSRLLSDRFSAERPKGSFSTLEIQRTEQGDSAMYLCASSSGTSFNEQFFGPGTRLTVL.

V usage is TRBV27 and J usage is TRBJ1-2; the match to TRBD1 covers 9 bases. After removal of 3 bases from V and 8 bases from J, the junction contained 7 bases not matched to a gene. The germline V gene has CDR1 MNHEY and CDR2 SMNVEV (reference sequence). This CDR3 region has 14 residues. The chain's CDR3 is CASSFRGTGRGYTF. CDR3 bases: TGTGCCAGCAGTTTCCGGGGGACAGGGAGAGGCTACACCTTC.

The count of this clone is one. CDR3 residues: CASSLFRDSSYEQYF. For the CDR3, the DNA is TGCGCCAGCAGCCTATTCCGGGACAGCTCCTACGAGCAGTACTTC. The chain carries TRBV5-1 and TRBJ2-7; 7 bases match TRBD1. After removal of 4 bases from V and 0 bases from J, the junction contained 7 bases not matched to a gene. Per germline, CDR1 SGHRS and CDR2 YFSETQ. This CDR3 comprises 15 residues.

The V and J genes are TRBV19 and TRBJ1-1, with D perhaps matching TRBD1 (6 bases). Trimming took 5 bases from V and 1 from J, leaving 20 bases between them. Per germline, CDR1 LNHDA and CDR2 SQIVND (reference sequence). This CDR3 comprises 17 residues. The CDR3 is CASSSLRGGWRNTEAFF. DNA for the CDR3: TGTGCCAGTAGTTCCCTCCGTGGGGGCTGGAGGAACACTGAAGCTTTCTTT.

V and J are TRBV21-1 and TRBJ1-3; the D segment call TRBD1 is taken from the table without a DNA check. TRBV21-1 is labeled a pseudogene. The length of the CDR3 is 18 residues. CDR3 sequence reads: CASSKDRRGQKGNNTIYF. DNA of the CDR3: TGTGCCAGCAGCAAAGATAGACGGGGACAGAAGGGGAACAACACCATATATTTT.

The chain links TRBV12-5 to TRBJ2-1, with 8 bases lining up with TRBD1. Germline lookup yields CDR1 LGHNT and CDR2 FRNRAP. This CDR3 spans 12 amino acids. V gave up 6 bases and J gave up 9 bases; unmatched junction bases: 4. CDR3 region: CASGPQGGEQFF. CDR3 coding DNA: TGTGCTAGTGGCCCACAGGGGGGTGAGCAGTTCTTC. Using reference TRBV12-5 and TRBJ2-1 for the parts outside the CDR3, the full variable domain is DARVTQTPRHKVTEMGQEVTMRCQPILGHNTVFWYRQTMMQGLELLAYFRNRAPLDDSGMPKDRFSAEMPDATLATLKIQPSEPRDSAVYFCASGPQGGEQFFGPGTRLTVL.

The CDR3 is CASSIERRVGRPYEQYF. The DNA of the CDR3 is TGTGCCAGTAGTATAGAACGTCGGGTCGGGAGACCCTACGAGCAGTACTTC. V and J are TRBV19 and TRBJ2-7; tentative D call: TRBD2 (6 bases). Germline assignment: CDR1 LNHDA and CDR2 SQIVND (reference sequence). The V end was cut by 0 bases, the J end by 2 bases, with 17 bases between. This CDR3 comprises 17 residues. The variable domain in full, with the rest retrieved from reference TRBV19 and TRBJ2-7, is DGGITQSPKYLFRKEGQNVTLSCEQNLNHDAMYWYRQDPGQGLRLIYYSQIVNDFQKGDIAEGYSVSREKKESFPLTVTSAQKNPTAFYLCASSIERRVGRPYEQYFGPGTRLTVT.

The chain links TRBV6-5 to TRBJ1-6; the match to TRBD1 covers 8 bases. Per germline, CDR1 MNHEY and CDR2 SVGAGI. V shed 6 bases, J shed 7 bases, and the junction held 8 bases outside the gene matches. This CDR3 spans 15 amino acids. As DNA, the CDR3 is TGTGCCAGCAGGGGACAGGCCCTGTTAAATTCACCCCTCCACTTT. Amino acid sequence: CASRGQALLNSPLHF.

The V call is TRBV4-1, the J call TRBJ1-1; 8 bases are a match to TRBD1. The ends lost 2 bases at V and 1 base at J; junction bases unmatched: 3. CDR1 MGHRA and CDR2 YSYEKL come from the germline V gene. The CDR3 consists of 15 residues. CDR3 sequence reads: CASSQRQGSNTEAFF. The CDR3 DNA reads TGCGCCAGCAGCCAAAGACAGGGGTCGAACACTGAAGCTTTCTTT.

The chain has TRBV3-1 (or the pseudogene TRBV3-2) and TRBJ1-1; D is uncertain. Germline loops: CDR1 LGHDT, CDR2 YNNKEL (reference sequence). Trimming stripped 1 base from V and 1 base from J, with 10 bases between. CDR3 length: 15 residues. The CDR3 loop reads CASSQVSQRNTEAFF. Here the CDR3 DNA reads TGTGCCAGCAGCCAAGTTTCCCAGAGGAACACTGAAGCTTTCTTT.